Shown below are 6 T cell receptor beta chains from a single sample sequenced in a study of blood T cell repertoires in COVID-19. Assay used: immunoSEQ multiplex PCR; TCRdb lists only in-frame clones, some missing. The table records 98,000 or so clones, roughly 88% of them present only once. Input material: peripheral blood. The origin of the receptors is a human donor in a cohort sampled during active COVID-19.

In regard to this clone: This CDR3 is also generated by other DNA sequences in the sample. The chain links TRBV5-1 to TRBJ2-2, with 15 bases matching TRBD2. J gave up 4 bases and V 3 bases, and 1 base lay outside the gene matches. The CDR3 spans 16 residues. Germline CDR1 SGHRS, CDR2 YFSETQ. The CDR3 spells CASSSGLAGGTGELFF. The CDR3 DNA is TGCGCCAGCAGCTCGGGACTAGCGGGAGGCACCGGGGAGCTGTTTTTT.

J is TRBJ1-2 and V is TRBV19, with a possible D match to TRBD1 (5 bases). Per germline, CDR1 LNHDA and CDR2 SQIVND (reference sequence). CDR3 length: 16 residues. V was cut by 5 bases and J by 0 bases, with 16 bases left in between. The CDR3 DNA reads as TGTGCCAGTAGTCCCCAGGGCCCCTTGGCTAACTATGGCTACACCTTC. It yields the protein CASSPQGPLANYGYTF.

The chain has TRBV9 and TRBJ2-4, with D possibly being TRBD2 (6 bases). This CDR3 comprises 15 residues. CDR1 is SGDLS and CDR2 is YYNGEE in the germline V gene. V was cut by 1 base and J by 9 bases, with 17 bases left in between. The DNA for the CDR3 is TGTGCCAGCAGCGTAAATTCCGGGGAGGTCGGCATTCAGTACTTC. This codes for CASSVNSGEVGIQYF.

The rearrangement links TRBV28 to TRBJ1-1; D gene ambiguous. Trimming shortened V by 7 bases and J by 4 bases, and 10 bases separated the two germline ends. The germline CDR1 and CDR2 sequences are MDHEN and SYDVKM. This CDR3 has 12 residues. CDR3 DNA sequence: TGTGCCAGCAAGTGGAGATTCACTGAAGCTTTCTTT. This gives the protein CASKWRFTEAFF.

The chain has TRBV28 and TRBJ2-3; 10 nucleotides agree with TRBD2. J lost 2 bases, V lost 6 bases, and 8 bases had no gene match. CDR3 length: 16 residues. Germline assignment: CDR1 MDHEN and CDR2 SYDVKM. Written as DNA, the CDR3 is TGTGCCAGCAGCCCGGCTAGCGGGGGCCCCACAGATACGCAGTATTTT. This codes for CASSPASGGPTDTQYF.

This sequence joins TRBV11-2 and TRBJ2-7, with D hard to call. This CDR3 contains 12 residues. Trimming removed 5 bases at V and 9 bases at J, with 14 bases between. From germline, CDR1 is SGHAT and CDR2 FQNNGV. CDR3 sequence: CASSPSRKAQYF. DNA of the CDR3: TGTGCCAGCAGCCCTAGTCGGAAGGCGCAGTACTTC. The complete variable domain, with remaining parts taken from reference TRBV11-2 and TRBJ2-7, reads EAGVAQSPRYKIIEKRQSVAFWCNPISGHATLYWYQQILGQGPKLLIQFQNNGVVDDSQLPKDRFSAERLKGVDSTLKIQPAKLEDSAVYLCASSPSRKAQYFGPGTRLTVT.